Listed below are T cell receptor beta chains from one sample, sequenced in a study of cytomegalovirus exposure and HLA in healthy donors. Repertoires were generated with immunoSEQ multiplex PCR, while TCRdb's copy carries only in-frame clones and drops some. The sample includes hundreds of thousands of clones, roughly 84% seen only once; the top ten take under 0.85%. Sequencing was performed on PBMCs. These receptors all come from a boy under 10 years old in good health and CMV-seronegative. The CDR3 runs from the conserved cysteine through the conserved F or W. A D gene is named only where the DNA matches it firmly. A row's size may be missing; if present it is once, few, many or a size class.

d_call	v_call	clone_size	j_call	cdr3_length	cdr3_nt	cdr3_aa
-	TRBV30	-	TRBJ1-3	14	TGTGCCTGCCCGGGACACCGCTCTGGAAACACCATATATTTT	CACPGHRSGNTIYF
-	TRBV4-1	-	TRBJ1-4	14	TGCGCCAGCAGCCGAGGACAGTTTAATGAAAAACTGTTTTTT	CASSRGQFNEKLFF
-	TRBV12-5	-	TRBJ2-3	14	TGTGCTAGTGGTCTCGAAACAGGGCTAGATACGCAGTATTTT	CASGLETGLDTQYF
TRBD1	TRBV9	-	TRBJ1-1	16	TGTGCCAGCAGCGTAGGCCCGGGACAGTCCAACACTGAAGCTTTCTTT	CASSVGPGQSNTEAFF
-	TRBV27	-	TRBJ2-7	14	TGTGCCAGCAGTTTACGGCAGGAACACTACGAGCAGTACTTC	CASSLRQEHYEQYF
-	TRBV19	-	TRBJ2-2	14	TGTGCCAGTAGTATCAGCCTAGCGTCCGGGGAGCTGTTTTTT	CASSISLASGELFF
-	TRBV30	-	TRBJ2-4	14	TGTGCCTGGAGTGTCGGGGGAGCCAAAAACATTCAGTACTTC	CAWSVGGAKNIQYF
TRBD2	TRBV4-1	few	TRBJ2-7	15	TGCGCCAGCAGCCAAGCGGAGGGAGGGTCCTACGAGCAGTACTTC	CASSQAEGGSYEQYF
TRBD1	TRBV19	-	TRBJ2-3	15	TGTGCCAGTACCGACCGGACAGGGCTCACAGATACGCAGTATTTT	CASTDRTGLTDTQYF
TRBD2	TRBV6-5	-	TRBJ2-5	14	TGTGCCAGCAGTTCCGGGAGGGTCGGAGAGACCCAGTACTTC	CASSSGRVGETQYF
-	TRBV6-5	-	TRBJ1-1	12	TGTGCCAGCACCCGGGGGAACACTGAAGCTTTCTTT	CASTRGNTEAFF
TRBD1	TRBV5-6	-	TRBJ1-3	17	TGTGCCAGCAGCTTGGGTCCAGGGGGCGCCTCTGGAAACACCATATATTTT	CASSLGPGGASGNTIYF
TRBD2	TRBV5-6	-	TRBJ2-4	17	TGTGCCAGCAGCTTGGGGCTCGAGCGGGGGGTCAAAAACATTCAGTACTTC	CASSLGLERGVKNIQYF
TRBD1	TRBV2	few	TRBJ1-5	12	TGTGCCAGGACAGGGCCTGGTCAGCCCCAGCATTTT	CARTGPGQPQHF
TRBD1	TRBV6-1	-	TRBJ2-5	14	TGTGCCACCGACAGGGGTCCCTTCCAAGAGACCCAGTACTTC	CATDRGPFQETQYF
TRBD1	TRBV19	-	TRBJ2-6	15	TGTGCCAGTAGTACACAGGGGTCTGGGGCCAACGTCCTGACTTTC	CASSTQGSGANVLTF
-	TRBV7-9	-	TRBJ1-1	12	TGTTCCAGCAGCCAGAGGACAGATCAAGCTTTCTTT	CSSSQRTDQAFF
-	TRBV9	-	TRBJ2-7	13	TGTGCCAGCAGCCGGTCGGGGGTCCACGAGCAGTACTTC	CASSRSGVHEQYF
-	TRBV25-1	-	TRBJ2-5	12	TGTGCCAGCAGTGAATCTCTCGAGACCCAGTACTTC	CASSESLETQYF
-	TRBV6-5	-	TRBJ2-1	16	TGTGCCAGCAGTTACACCGGGACTTCACACTTCAATGAGCAGTTCTTC	CASSYTGTSHFNEQFF
TRBD2	TRBV27	-	TRBJ2-4	21	TGTGCCAGCAGTGTCCCCTGGGACTTGAGACCCGCGGGGGTAGCCAAAAACATTCAGTACTTC	CASSVPWDLRPAGVAKNIQYF
-	TRBV19	-	TRBJ1-1	13	TGTGCCAGTAGTGTCACAGGGAACACTGAAGCTTTCTTT	CASSVTGNTEAFF
-	TRBV9	-	TRBJ1-2	15	TGTGCCAGCAGCGCCCAGGGGAGTCTTTTATATGGCTACACCTTC	CASSAQGSLLYGYTF
-	TRBV15	once	TRBJ2-1	16	TGTGCCACCAGCAGAGATCGGACAGCAAAGGGCAATGAGCAGTTCTTC	CATSRDRTAKGNEQFF
-	TRBV23-1	-	TRBJ1-1	14	TGCGCCAGCAGTCAAACGGAGGGCGGGACTGAAGCTTTCTTT	CASSQTEGGTEAFF